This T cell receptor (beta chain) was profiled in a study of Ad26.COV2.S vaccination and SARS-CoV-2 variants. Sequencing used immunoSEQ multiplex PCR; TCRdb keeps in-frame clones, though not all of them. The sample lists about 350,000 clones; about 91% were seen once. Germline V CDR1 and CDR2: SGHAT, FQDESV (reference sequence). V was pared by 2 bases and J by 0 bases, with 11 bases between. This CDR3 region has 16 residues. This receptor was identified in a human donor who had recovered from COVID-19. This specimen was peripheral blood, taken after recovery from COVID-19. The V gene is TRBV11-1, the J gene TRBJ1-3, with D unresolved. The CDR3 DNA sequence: TGTGCCAGCAGCTTAAATGAAGCCATCTCTGGAAACACCATATATTTT. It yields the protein CASSLNEAISGNTIYF.